The 21 T cell receptor beta chains reported below all come from one sample, sequenced in a study of early T cells in non-severe SARS-CoV-2 infection. Each CDR3 protein gets one entry after TCRdb re-called the 5' RACE reads with MiXCR. This table holds around 50,000 distinct CDR3 sequences, around 9.5% found once. The sample was whole blood. These receptors were taken from an adult who was a healthcare worker with PCR-confirmed SARS-CoV-2 infection or an uninfected control (not recorded which).

This clonotype was seen many times. This sequence joins TRBV29-1 and TRBJ2-6; D is unresolved. The V end was cut by 7 bases, the J end by 0 bases, with 7 bases between. The CDR3 runs 13 residues. The V gene's germline CDR1 is SQVTM and CDR2 ANQGSEA. The CDR3 region is CSALTSGANVLTF. The CDR3 region has the DNA TGCAGCGCCCTTACCTCTGGGGCCAACGTCCTGACTTTC.

The chain recombines TRBV30 with TRBJ1-1; D is uncertain. CDR1 GTSNPN and CDR2 SVGIG come from the germline V gene (reference sequence). This CDR3 has 12 amino acids. Trimming shortened V by 5 bases and J by 4 bases, and 11 bases separated the two germline ends. The CDR3 DNA is TGTGCCTGGGTCCCCTGGTCCACTGAAGCTTTCTTT. It specifies CAWVPWSTEAFF.

This clonotype was seen repeatedly, ten times or more. CDR3 protein: CASSLGQIEAFF. The CDR3 DNA reads TGTGCCAGCAGCTTAGGGCAGATTGAAGCTTTCTTT. V is TRBV7-8 and J is TRBJ1-1; D not certain. Trimming removed 1 base from V and 7 bases from J, with 7 bases in between. Germline V CDR1 and CDR2: SGHVS, FQNEAQ. The length of the CDR3 is 12 residues.

There are many counts of this clonotype. CDR3: CASKAGTYEQYF. CDR3 coding DNA: TGTGCCAGCAAAGCGGGCACCTACGAGCAGTACTTC. This chain joins TRBV25-1 and TRBJ2-7, with a tentative D call TRBD2 (6 bases). Germline V gives CDR1 MGHDK, CDR2 SYGVNS. The CDR3 covers 12 residues. Trimming pared 7 bases from V and 2 bases from J, leaving 9 bases between.

This chain joins TRBV5-4 and TRBJ2-3; TRBD2 is a possible D gene (5 bases). In germline, CDR1 is SGHNT, CDR2 YYREEE (reference sequence). The CDR3 is 13 amino acids. V lost 4 bases and J lost 6, with 12 bases in between. In nucleotides, the CDR3 is TGTGCCAGCAGCGAGGACTGGCGGGATACGCAGTATTTT. This encodes CASSEDWRDTQYF.

The rearrangement uses TRBV5-5 and TRBJ2-5; D remains ambiguous. Trimming shortened V by 1 base and J by 3 bases, and 13 bases separated the two germline ends. This CDR3 is built from 15 residues. Germline loops: CDR1 SGHKS, CDR2 YYEKEE (reference sequence). CDR3 region: CASSLSPGSKETQYF. The CDR3 DNA reads TGTGCCAGCAGCTTGTCCCCAGGCAGCAAAGAGACCCAGTACTTC. Using reference TRBV5-5 and TRBJ2-5 for the parts outside the CDR3, the full variable domain is DAGVTQSPTHLIKTRGQQVTLRCSPISGHKSVSWYQQVLGQGPQFIFQYYEKEERGRGNFPDRFSARQFPNYSSELNVNALLLGDSALYLCASSLSPGSKETQYFGPGTRLLVL.

The chain carries TRBV7-9 and TRBJ2-3; 8 bases match TRBD2. The germline gives CDR1 SEHNR, CDR2 FQNEAQ (reference sequence). Germline trimming cut 8 bases from V and 3 bases from J; bases unmatched to any gene: 1. This CDR3 region has 12 residues. CDR3 in amino acids: CASGGRTDTQYF. DNA for the CDR3: TGTGCCAGCGGCGGGAGGACAGATACGCAGTATTTT.

This clonotype was counted between two and nine times. The genes are TRBV18 and TRBJ1-5, with D tentatively TRBD1 (6 bases). Looked up from germline, CDR1 is KGHSH and CDR2 is LQKENI. CDR3 length equals 15 residues. V was pared by 2 bases and J by 4 bases, with 12 bases between. CDR3 region: CASSPGAGANQPQHF. The CDR3 bases are TGTGCCAGCTCACCAGGGGCAGGGGCTAATCAGCCCCAGCATTTT.

The sample holds a few counts of this clonotype. V is TRBV27 and J is TRBJ2-1, with D tentatively TRBD1 or TRBD2 (5 bases each). In germline, CDR1 is MNHEY, CDR2 SMNVEV (reference sequence). The ends were cut back, 3 bases at V and 8 bases at J, with 20 bases in the middle. The length of the CDR3 is 16 residues. CDR3 in amino acids: CASSLPGTLGGDEQFF. The CDR3 DNA reads as TGTGCCAGCAGTTTGCCCGGGACCCTGGGTGGCGATGAGCAGTTCTTC.

This clonotype showed up just a few times. The chain carries TRBV24-1 and TRBJ2-2; 7 bases line up with TRBD1. The CDR3 covers 13 residues. Germline CDR1 KGHDR, CDR2 SFDVKD. The junction had 5 bases not matched to a gene; V was cut back by 7 bases and J by 7 bases. The CDR3: CATRQGMGGELFF. In DNA form, the CDR3 reads TGTGCCACCAGACAGGGGATGGGCGGGGAGCTGTTTTTT.

This clonotype was observed at least ten times. V usage is TRBV4-2 and J usage is TRBJ2-3; tentative D call: TRBD2 (6 bases). V lost 2 bases and J 6 bases, leaving 18 bases between the germline ends. The length of the CDR3 is 16 residues. From germline, CDR1 is LGHNA and CDR2 YNFKEQ. The CDR3 reads CASSQLLAQRADTQYF. The CDR3 region has the DNA TGTGCCAGCAGCCAATTACTAGCCCAGCGGGCGGATACGCAGTATTTT.

The chain has TRBV7-2 and TRBJ2-1, with D perhaps matching TRBD2 (6 bases). The CDR3 totals 15 residues. Germline values: CDR1 SGHTA, CDR2 FQGNSA. V lost 0 bases to trimming and J lost 8 bases, with 14 bases between them. CDR3 sequence: CASSLAAGSNYEQFF. In DNA form, the CDR3 reads TGTGCCAGCAGCTTAGCTGCGGGATCCAACTATGAGCAGTTCTTC.

This clonotype appeared many times. V is TRBV27 and J is TRBJ1-1; no clear D. Germline-derived CDR1 and CDR2 are MNHEY and SMNVEV (reference sequence). The CDR3 runs 13 residues. Trimming left V 7 bases short and J 2 bases short, with 11 bases between. As DNA, the CDR3 is TGTGCCAGCAATAATAGAGGTAACACTGAAGCTTTCTTT. Translation gives CASNNRGNTEAFF.

This clonotype was recorded a few times. The chain is built from TRBV29-1 and TRBJ2-7; D is ambiguous. V was trimmed by 3 bases and J by 2 bases, leaving 11 bases between them. The CDR3 spans 13 residues. The germline V gene has CDR1 SQVTM and CDR2 ANQGSEA. CDR3 sequence reads: CSVEGAFTYEQYF. For the CDR3, the DNA is TGCAGCGTTGAGGGCGCCTTCACCTACGAGCAGTACTTC.

This clonotype was found a few times. This chain uses TRBV7-9 with TRBJ2-1; D possibly corresponds to TRBD1 (7 bases). This CDR3 contains 13 residues. Trimming cost V 1 base and J 9 bases, with 10 bases left between them. CDR1 is SEHNR, CDR2 FQNEAQ, per germline (reference sequence). The CDR3 sequence: CASSLVQGGEQFF. CDR3 DNA sequence: TGTGCCAGCAGCTTAGTGCAGGGGGGTGAGCAGTTCTTC.

This clonotype was recorded at least ten times. The chain combines TRBV11-2 with TRBJ2-2, with TRBD2 identical over 8 bases. This CDR3 has 13 residues. Losses at the gene ends were 3 bases for V and 7 bases for J; bases not matched to a gene: 1. Germline lookup yields CDR1 SGHAT and CDR2 FQNNGV. The CDR3 bases are TGTGCCAGCAGCTTTAGCGGGATCGGGGAGCTGTTTTTT. It codes for CASSFSGIGELFF. The complete variable domain, with remaining parts taken from reference TRBV11-2 and TRBJ2-2, reads EAGVAQSPRYKIIEKRQSVAFWCNPISGHATLYWYQQILGQGPKLLIQFQNNGVVDDSQLPKDRFSAERLKGVDSTLKIQPAKLEDSAVYLCASSFSGIGELFFGEGSRLTVL.

This clonotype was seen a few times. The gene calls are TRBV4-1 and TRBJ1-3; no clear D. In germline, CDR1 is MGHRA, CDR2 YSYEKL. Trimming took 0 bases from V and 0 from J, leaving 6 bases between them. The CDR3 totals 15 residues. The CDR3 nucleotides read TGCGCCAGCAGCCAAGACTCTAGCTCTGGAAACACCATATATTTT. Amino acids: CASSQDSSSGNTIYF.

The chain combines TRBV30 with TRBJ2-7; a possible D gene is TRBD2 (5 bases). Germline V CDR1 and CDR2: GTSNPN, SVGIG (reference sequence). The V end lost 4 bases, the J end lost 2 bases, and 9 bases lay between the germline ends. This CDR3 has 12 amino acids. The DNA for the CDR3 is TGTGCCTGGATGAGAGCGGCCTACGAGCAGTACTTC. This encodes CAWMRAAYEQYF.

The V call is TRBV12-3 or TRBV12-4, the J call TRBJ2-7, with D hard to call. The germline V and J ends were trimmed by 3 bases and 0 bases, with 12 bases remaining between them. CDR3 length: 15 residues. The CDR3 DNA follows: TGTGCCAGCAGTTTGGGCTCACGGAGCTCCTACGAGCAGTACTTC. It is translated as CASSLGSRSSYEQYF.

This clonotype was recorded many times. The rearrangement joins TRBV27 to TRBJ2-2; the match to TRBD2 covers 7 bases. J lost 2 bases, V lost 7 bases, and 10 bases had no gene match. Germline V gives CDR1 MNHEY, CDR2 SMNVEV (reference sequence). The CDR3 runs 16 residues. The CDR3 loop reads CASTPWGGSNTGELFF. CDR3 coding DNA: TGTGCCAGCACCCCCTGGGGGGGATCTAACACCGGGGAGCTGTTTTTT.

The rearrangement joins TRBV5-1 to TRBJ2-7; the D gene is possibly TRBD1 (5 bases). Looked up from germline, CDR1 is SGHRS and CDR2 is YFSETQ. V lost 5 bases, J lost 3 bases, and 9 bases lay in between. This CDR3 has 12 amino acids. The CDR3 region is CASSSQGYEQYF. CDR3 in DNA: TGCGCCAGCAGTTCCCAGGGCTACGAGCAGTACTTC.